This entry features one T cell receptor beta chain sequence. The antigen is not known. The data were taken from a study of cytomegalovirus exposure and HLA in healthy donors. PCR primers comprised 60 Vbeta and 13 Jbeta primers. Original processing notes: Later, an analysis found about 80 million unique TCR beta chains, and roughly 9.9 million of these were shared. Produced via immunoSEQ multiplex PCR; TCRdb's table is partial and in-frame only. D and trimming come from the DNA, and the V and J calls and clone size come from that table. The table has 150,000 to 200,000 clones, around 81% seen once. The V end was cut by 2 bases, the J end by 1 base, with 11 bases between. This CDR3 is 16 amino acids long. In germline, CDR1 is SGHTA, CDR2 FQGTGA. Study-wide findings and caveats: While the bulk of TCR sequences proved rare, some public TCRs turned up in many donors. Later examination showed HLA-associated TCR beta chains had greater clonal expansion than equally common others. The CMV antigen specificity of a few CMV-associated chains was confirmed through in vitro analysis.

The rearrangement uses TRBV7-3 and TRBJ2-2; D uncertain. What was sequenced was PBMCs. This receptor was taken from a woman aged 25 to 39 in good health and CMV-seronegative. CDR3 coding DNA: TGTGCCAGCAGCTTAGGTGCAGTTCAGAACACCGGGGAGCTGTTTTTT. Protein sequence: CASSLGAVQNTGELFF.